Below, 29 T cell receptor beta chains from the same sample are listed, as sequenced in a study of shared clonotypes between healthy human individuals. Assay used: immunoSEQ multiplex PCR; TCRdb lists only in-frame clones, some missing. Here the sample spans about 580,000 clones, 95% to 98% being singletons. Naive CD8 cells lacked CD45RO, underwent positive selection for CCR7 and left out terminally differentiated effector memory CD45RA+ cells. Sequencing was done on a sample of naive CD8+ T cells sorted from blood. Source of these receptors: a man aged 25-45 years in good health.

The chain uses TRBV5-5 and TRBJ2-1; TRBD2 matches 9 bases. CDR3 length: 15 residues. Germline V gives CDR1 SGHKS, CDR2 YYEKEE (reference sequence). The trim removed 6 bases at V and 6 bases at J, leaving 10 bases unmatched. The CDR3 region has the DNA TGTGCCAGCACCATAAGACTAGCGGACGTCAATGAGCAGTTCTTC. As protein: CASTIRLADVNEQFF.

CDR3 amino acids: CASSPQLDTHYEQFF. The CDR3 nucleotides read TGTGCCAGCAGCCCACAACTAGATACTCATTATGAGCAGTTCTTC. The chain has TRBV7-9 and TRBJ2-1, with a possible D match to TRBD2 (5 bases). CDR3 length: 15 amino acids. CDR1 is SEHNR, CDR2 FQNEAQ, per germline (reference sequence). Trimming removed 5 bases at V and 8 bases at J, with 19 bases between.

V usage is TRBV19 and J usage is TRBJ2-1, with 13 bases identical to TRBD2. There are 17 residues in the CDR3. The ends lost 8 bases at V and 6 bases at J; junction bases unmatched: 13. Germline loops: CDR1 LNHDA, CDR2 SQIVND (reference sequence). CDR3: CASSWSPLAGGGNEQFF. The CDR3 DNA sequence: TGTGCCAGTTCCTGGAGCCCACTAGCGGGAGGGGGCAATGAGCAGTTCTTC.

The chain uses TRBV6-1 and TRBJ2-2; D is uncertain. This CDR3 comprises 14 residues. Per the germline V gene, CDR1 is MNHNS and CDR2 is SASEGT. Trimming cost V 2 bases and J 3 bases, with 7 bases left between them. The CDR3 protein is CASSEWKHTGELFF. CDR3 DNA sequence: TGTGCCAGCAGTGAATGGAAACACACCGGGGAGCTGTTTTTT.

CDR3 sequence (DNA): TGCGCCAGCAGCCAAGTGGCGAGCGGGAGGGCGGAGCAGTACTTC. Residues: CASSQVASGRAEQYF. This rearrangement joins TRBV4-1 to TRBJ2-7, with TRBD2 matching over 10 bases. Germline V CDR1 and CDR2: MGHRA, YSYEKL. V lost 1 base and J lost 7; bases outside the gene matches: 7. The CDR3 runs 15 residues.

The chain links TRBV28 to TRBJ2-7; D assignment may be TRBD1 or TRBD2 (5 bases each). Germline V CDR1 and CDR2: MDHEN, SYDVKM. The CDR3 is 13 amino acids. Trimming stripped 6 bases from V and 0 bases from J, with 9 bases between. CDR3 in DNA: TGTGCCAGCAGCCCGAGGGGCTCCTACGAGCAGTACTTC. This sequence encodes CASSPRGSYEQYF.

The DNA for the CDR3 is TGTGCCAGCAGCCTGACCGGCAATGAGCAGTTCTTC. This translates into CASSLTGNEQFF. This chain joins TRBV11-2 and TRBJ2-1; no clear D. This CDR3 comprises 12 residues. V lost 5 bases to trimming and J lost 6 bases, with 8 bases between them. CDR1 SGHAT and CDR2 FQNNGV come from the germline V gene.

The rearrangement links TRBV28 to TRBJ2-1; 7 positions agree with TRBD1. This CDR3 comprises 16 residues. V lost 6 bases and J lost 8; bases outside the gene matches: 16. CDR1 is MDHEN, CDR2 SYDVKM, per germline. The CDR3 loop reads CASRKNWDSLKDEQFF. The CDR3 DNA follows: TGTGCCAGCAGGAAAAACTGGGACAGTTTAAAAGATGAGCAGTTCTTC.

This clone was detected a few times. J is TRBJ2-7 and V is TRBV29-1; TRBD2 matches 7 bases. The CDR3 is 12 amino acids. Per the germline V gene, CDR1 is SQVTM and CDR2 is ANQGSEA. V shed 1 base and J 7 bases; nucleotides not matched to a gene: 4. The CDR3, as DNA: TGCAGCGTTGAAGGACTAGCAGGTGAGCAGTACTTC. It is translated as CSVEGLAGEQYF.

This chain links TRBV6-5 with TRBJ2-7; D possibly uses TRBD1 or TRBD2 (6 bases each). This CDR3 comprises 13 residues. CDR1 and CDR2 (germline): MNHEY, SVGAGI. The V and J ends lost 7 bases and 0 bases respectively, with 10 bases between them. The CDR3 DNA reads TGTGCCAGCAAGGGGGGTCTCTCCTACGAGCAGTACTTC. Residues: CASKGGLSYEQYF.

The CDR3 protein is CASSYAGTGNTEAFF. In DNA form, the CDR3 reads TGTGCCAGCAGTTACGCCGGGACAGGGAACACTGAAGCTTTCTTT. The chain uses TRBV6-5 and TRBJ1-1, with 8 bases fitting TRBD1. The germline CDR1 and CDR2 sequences are MNHEY and SVGAGI. The V segment lost 2 bases and the J segment 1 base; nucleotides outside the gene matches: 3. The CDR3 length is 15 residues.

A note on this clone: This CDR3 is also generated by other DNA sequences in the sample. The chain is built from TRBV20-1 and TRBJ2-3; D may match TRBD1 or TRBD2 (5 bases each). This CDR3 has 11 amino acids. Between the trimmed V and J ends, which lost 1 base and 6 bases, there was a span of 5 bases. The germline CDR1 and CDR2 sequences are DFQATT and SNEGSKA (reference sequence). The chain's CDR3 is CSARGGDTQYF. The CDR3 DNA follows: TGCAGTGCTAGAGGGGGGGATACGCAGTATTTT.

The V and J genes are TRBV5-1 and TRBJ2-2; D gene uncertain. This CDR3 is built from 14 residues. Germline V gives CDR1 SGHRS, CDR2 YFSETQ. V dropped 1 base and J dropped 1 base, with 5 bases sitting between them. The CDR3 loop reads CASSLYGNTGELFF. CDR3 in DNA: TGCGCCAGCAGCTTGTACGGGAACACCGGGGAGCTGTTTTTT.

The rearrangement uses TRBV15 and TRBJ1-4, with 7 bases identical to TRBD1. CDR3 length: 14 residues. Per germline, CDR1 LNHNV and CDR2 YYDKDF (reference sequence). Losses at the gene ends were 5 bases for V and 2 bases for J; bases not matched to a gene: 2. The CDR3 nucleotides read TGTGCCACCAGCTGGGGACAGACTAATGAAAAACTGTTTTTT. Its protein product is CATSWGQTNEKLFF.

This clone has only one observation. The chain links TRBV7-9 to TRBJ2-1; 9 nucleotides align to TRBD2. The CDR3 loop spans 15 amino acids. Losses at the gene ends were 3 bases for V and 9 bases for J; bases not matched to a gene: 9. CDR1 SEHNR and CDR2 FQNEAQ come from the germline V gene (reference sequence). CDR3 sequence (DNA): TGTGCCAGCAGCTTTAGCGGGAGTTGGGGTAGTGAGCAGTTCTTC. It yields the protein CASSFSGSWGSEQFF.

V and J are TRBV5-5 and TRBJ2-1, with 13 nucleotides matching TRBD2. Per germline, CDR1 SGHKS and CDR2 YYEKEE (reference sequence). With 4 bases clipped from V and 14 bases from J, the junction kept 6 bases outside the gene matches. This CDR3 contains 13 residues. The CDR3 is CASSLLTSGREFF. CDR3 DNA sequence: TGTGCCAGCAGCCTCCTAACTAGCGGGAGGGAGTTCTTC.

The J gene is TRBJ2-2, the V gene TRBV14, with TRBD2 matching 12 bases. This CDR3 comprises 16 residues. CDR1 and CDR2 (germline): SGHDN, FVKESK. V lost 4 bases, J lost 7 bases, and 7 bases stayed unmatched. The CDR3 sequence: CASSPRLAGDYGELFF. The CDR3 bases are TGTGCCAGCAGCCCTCGACTAGCGGGAGATTACGGGGAGCTGTTTTTT.

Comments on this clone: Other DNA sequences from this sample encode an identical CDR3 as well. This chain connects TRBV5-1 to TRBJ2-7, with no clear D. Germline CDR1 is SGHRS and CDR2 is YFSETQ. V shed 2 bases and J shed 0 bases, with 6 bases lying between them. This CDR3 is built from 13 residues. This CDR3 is CASSFASSYEQYF. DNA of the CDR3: TGCGCCAGCAGCTTCGCCAGCTCCTACGAGCAGTACTTC.

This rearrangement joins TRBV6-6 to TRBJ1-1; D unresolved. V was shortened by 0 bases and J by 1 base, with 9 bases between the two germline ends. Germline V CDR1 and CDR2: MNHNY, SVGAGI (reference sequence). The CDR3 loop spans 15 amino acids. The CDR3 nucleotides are TGTGCCAGCAGTTACTCTCGGGAGACGAACACTGAAGCTTTCTTT. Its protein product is CASSYSRETNTEAFF.

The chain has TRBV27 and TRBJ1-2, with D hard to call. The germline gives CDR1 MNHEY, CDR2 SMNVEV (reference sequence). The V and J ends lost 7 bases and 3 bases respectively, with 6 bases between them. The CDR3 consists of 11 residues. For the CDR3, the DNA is TGTGCCAGCAAAGGTCACTATGGCTACACCTTC. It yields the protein CASKGHYGYTF.

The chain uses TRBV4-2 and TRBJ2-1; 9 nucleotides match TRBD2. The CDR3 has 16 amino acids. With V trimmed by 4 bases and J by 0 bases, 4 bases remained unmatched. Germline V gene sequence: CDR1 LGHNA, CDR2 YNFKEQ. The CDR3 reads CASSPIAGDSYNEQFF. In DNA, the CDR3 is TGTGCCAGCAGCCCTATAGCGGGAGACTCCTACAATGAGCAGTTCTTC.

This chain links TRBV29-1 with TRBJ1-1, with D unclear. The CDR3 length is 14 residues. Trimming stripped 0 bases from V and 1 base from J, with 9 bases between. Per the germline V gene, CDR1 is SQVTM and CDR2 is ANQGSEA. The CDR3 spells CSVEDPIANTEAFF. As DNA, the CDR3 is TGCAGCGTTGAAGATCCAATAGCGAACACTGAAGCTTTCTTT.

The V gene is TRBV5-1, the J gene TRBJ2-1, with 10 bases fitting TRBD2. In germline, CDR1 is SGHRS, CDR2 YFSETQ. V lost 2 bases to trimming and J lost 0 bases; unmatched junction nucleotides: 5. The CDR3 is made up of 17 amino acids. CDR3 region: CASSFSSSGSSYNEQFF. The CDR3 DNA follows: TGCGCCAGCAGCTTCTCCTCTAGCGGGAGCTCCTACAATGAGCAGTTCTTC.

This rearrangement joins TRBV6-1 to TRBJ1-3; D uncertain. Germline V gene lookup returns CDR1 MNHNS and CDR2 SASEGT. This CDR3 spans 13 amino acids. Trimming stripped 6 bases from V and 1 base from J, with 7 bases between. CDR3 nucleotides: TGTGCCAGCAGCCCCTTGTCTGGAAACACCATATATTTT. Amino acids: CASSPLSGNTIYF.

CDR3 amino acids: CASSFRAGGLHTGELFF. CDR3 bases: TGTGCCAGCAGCTTTAGGGCGGGAGGTTTGCACACCGGGGAGCTGTTTTTT. This chain uses TRBV5-5 with TRBJ2-2, with 8 bases identical to TRBD2. Unmatched junction bases numbered 9, after V lost 2 bases and J lost 3 bases. This CDR3 is built from 17 residues. Germline CDR1 and CDR2: SGHKS and YYEKEE (reference sequence).

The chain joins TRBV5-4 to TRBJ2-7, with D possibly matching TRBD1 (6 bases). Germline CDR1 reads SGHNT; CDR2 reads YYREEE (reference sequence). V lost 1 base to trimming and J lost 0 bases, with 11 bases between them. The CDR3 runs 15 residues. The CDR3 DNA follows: TGTGCCAGCAGCTTGAGACAGGCGAGCTCCTACGAGCAGTACTTC. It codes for CASSLRQASSYEQYF.

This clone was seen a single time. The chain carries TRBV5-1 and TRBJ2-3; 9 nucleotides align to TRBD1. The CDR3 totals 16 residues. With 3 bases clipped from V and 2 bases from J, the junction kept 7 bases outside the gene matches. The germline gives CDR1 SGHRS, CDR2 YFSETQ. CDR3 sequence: CASSSTGTGPTDTQYF. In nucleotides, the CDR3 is TGCGCCAGCAGCTCCACCGGGACAGGGCCCACAGATACGCAGTATTTT.

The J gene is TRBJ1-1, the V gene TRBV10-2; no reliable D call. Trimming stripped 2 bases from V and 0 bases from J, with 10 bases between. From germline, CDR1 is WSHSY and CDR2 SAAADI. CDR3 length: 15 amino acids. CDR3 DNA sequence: TGCGCCAGCAGTGAGGTTGGAGTAATGAACACTGAAGCTTTCTTT. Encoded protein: CASSEVGVMNTEAFF.

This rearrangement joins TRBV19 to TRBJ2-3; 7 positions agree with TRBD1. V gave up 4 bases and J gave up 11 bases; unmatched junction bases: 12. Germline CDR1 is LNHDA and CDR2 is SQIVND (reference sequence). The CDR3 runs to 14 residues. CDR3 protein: CASSTFKTGLEQYF. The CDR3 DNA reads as TGTGCCAGTAGTACCTTCAAGACAGGGTTGGAGCAGTATTTT.